These 28 T cell receptor beta chains were all obtained from the same sample, sequenced in a study of cytomegalovirus exposure and HLA in healthy donors. This PCR relied on a set of 60 Vbeta primers and 13 Jbeta primers. Assay: immunoSEQ multiplex PCR; the TCRdb copy retains only in-frame clones and omits some. This table has approximately 150,000 clones, 60% to 80% appearing once. Specimen: PBMCs. These receptors were obtained from a man between 18 and 35 years old in good health and CMV-seropositive.

This clone was counted only a few times. This sequence joins TRBV5-1 and TRBJ2-1, with 9 bases lining up with TRBD2. CDR3 length equals 16 residues. V shed 2 bases, J shed 9 bases, and the junction held 12 bases outside the gene matches. The germline gives CDR1 SGHRS, CDR2 YFSETQ. As DNA, the CDR3 is TGCGCCAGCAGCTTTCGTTTAGCGGGAGACTTCGTTGAGCAGTTCTTC. This translates into CASSFRLAGDFVEQFF.

This clone was detected only a few times. The J gene is TRBJ2-3, the V gene TRBV9, with 15 bases that match TRBD2. The CDR3 is 19 residues long. V dropped 4 bases and J dropped 0; count of bases not matched to a gene: 9. From germline, CDR1 is SGDLS and CDR2 YYNGEE. CDR3 sequence reads: CASSSARTSGRASTDTQYF. The CDR3 nucleotides read TGTGCCAGCAGCTCGGCCCGGACTAGCGGGAGGGCTAGCACAGATACGCAGTATTTT.

J is TRBJ2-6 and V is TRBV7-9; 9 bases line up with TRBD2. Unmatched junction bases numbered 2, after V lost 2 bases and J lost 0 bases. CDR1 SEHNR and CDR2 FQNEAQ come from the germline V gene (reference sequence). The CDR3 length is 17 residues. CDR3: CASSLLAGPSGANVLTF. CDR3 DNA: TGTGCCAGCAGCTTACTAGCGGGGCCCTCTGGGGCCAACGTCCTGACTTTC.

In its sample, this clone was seen a few times. The chain combines TRBV19 with TRBJ2-6; tentatively, D is TRBD1 (5 bases). The ends were cut back, 11 bases at V and 4 bases at J, with 9 bases in the middle. Germline V gene data show CDR1 as LNHDA and CDR2 as SQIVND (reference sequence). This CDR3 has 12 amino acids. DNA for the CDR3: TGTGCCGCAGGGTTCGGGGCCAACGTCCTGACTTTC. Its translation: CAAGFGANVLTF.

The chain links TRBV7-9 to TRBJ1-1; unclear D gene. Trimming removed 1 base from V and 4 bases from J, with 13 bases in between. This CDR3 region has 15 residues. Germline-derived CDR1 and CDR2 are SEHNR and FQNEAQ (reference sequence). This CDR3 reads CASSLGYSKSTEAFF. DNA of the CDR3: TGTGCCAGCAGCTTAGGTTACAGCAAGAGCACTGAAGCTTTCTTT.

The chain joins TRBV15 to TRBJ1-3, with 7 positions matching TRBD1. Germline V lookup: CDR1 LNHNV, CDR2 YYDKDF (reference sequence). V lost 1 base to trimming and J lost 3 bases; unmatched junction nucleotides: 3. The CDR3 totals 15 residues. As DNA, the CDR3 is TGTGCCACCAGCAGAGCCAGGACAGGTGGAAACACCATATATTTT. Its protein product is CATSRARTGGNTIYF.

This clone was picked up a small number of times. V gene TRBV29-1 combines with J gene TRBJ2-4; D uncertain. Deletions cut 2 bases from V and 4 bases from J, with 3 bases between. The CDR3 extends over 11 amino acids. Germline V gene sequence: CDR1 SQVTM, CDR2 ANQGSEA. The CDR3: CSVEYKNIQYF. The CDR3 nucleotides are TGCAGCGTTGAATATAAAAACATTCAGTACTTC.

The chain employs TRBV2 and TRBJ1-1, with D unclear. The CDR3 has 12 amino acids. With 5 bases removed from V and 0 bases from J, the gap between germline ends came to 4 bases. Germline V gives CDR1 SNHLY, CDR2 FYNNEI. CDR3 protein: CASSFLNTEAFF. The CDR3 nucleotides read TGTGCCAGCAGTTTCTTGAACACTGAAGCTTTCTTT.

V usage is TRBV18 and J usage is TRBJ2-5, with D hard to call. V lost 0 bases and J 7 bases, leaving 15 bases between the germline ends. CDR1 is KGHSH and CDR2 is LQKENI in the germline V gene. The CDR3 contains 15 residues. The CDR3 region is CASSPPARMTGTQYF. The CDR3 DNA reads TGTGCCAGCTCACCACCCGCACGCATGACGGGGACCCAGTACTTC.

This clone was seen once. V usage is TRBV9 and J usage is TRBJ2-1; D is ambiguous. Per germline, CDR1 SGDLS and CDR2 YYNGEE. Trimming removed 3 bases at V and 8 bases at J, with 9 bases between. The length of the CDR3 is 12 residues. CDR3 bases: TGTGCCAGCAGCGCCGTTTCTTATGAGCAGTTCTTC. Translation: CASSAVSYEQFF.

The chain combines TRBV2 with TRBJ2-1; 7 bases are shared with TRBD2. V trimming: 2 bases; J trimming: 10 bases; junction bases outside the gene matches: 5. The CDR3 runs to 13 residues. Germline assignment: CDR1 SNHLY and CDR2 FYNNEI. CDR3 coding DNA: TGTGCCAGCAGTGAATGGGGGGGAAGGGAGCAGTTCTTC. Translation gives CASSEWGGREQFF.

This chain joins TRBV18 and TRBJ1-1, with 10 bases identical to TRBD1. The germline V gene encodes CDR1 KGHSH and CDR2 LQKENI. The CDR3 is 15 amino acids. V shed 3 bases and J 5 bases; nucleotides not matched to a gene: 6. The CDR3 spells CASSPSGTGETEAFF. CDR3 coding DNA: TGTGCCAGCTCACCTTCCGGGACAGGGGAGACTGAAGCTTTCTTT.

CDR3 sequence reads: CASSKDTSGAVLTQYF. CDR3 in DNA: TGCGCCAGCAGTAAAGACACTAGCGGGGCAGTCCTTACGCAGTATTTT. This chain uses TRBV5-1 with TRBJ2-3, with TRBD2 matching 10 bases. CDR1 is SGHRS, CDR2 YFSETQ, per germline. V was pared by 5 bases and J by 8 bases, with 14 bases of the junction left unmatched. The CDR3 contains 16 residues. Variable domain in full (rest from reference TRBV5-1 and TRBJ2-3): KAGVTQTPRYLIKTRGQQVTLSCSPISGHRSVSWYQQTPGQGLQFLFEYFSETQRNKGNFPGRFSGRQFSNSRSEMNVSTLELGDSALYLCASSKDTSGAVLTQYFGPGTRLTVL.

The sample holds one count of this clone. The chain combines TRBV30 with TRBJ1-6; D is ambiguous. The CDR3 spans 16 residues. The V and J ends lost 2 bases and 9 bases respectively, with 20 bases between them. Germline lookup yields CDR1 GTSNPN and CDR2 SVGIG (reference sequence). The CDR3 is CAWSPPVRTAGSPLHF. The CDR3 DNA sequence: TGTGCCTGGAGTCCGCCGGTTCGAACAGCGGGTTCACCCCTCCACTTT.

The chain couples TRBV19 to TRBJ1-2; 7 bases fit TRBD1. CDR1 and CDR2 (germline): LNHDA, SQIVND (reference sequence). The CDR3 spans 16 residues. V trimming: 1 base; J trimming: 4 bases; junction bases outside the gene matches: 9. CDR3 amino acids: CASSIAGTELSYGYTF. CDR3 nucleotides: TGTGCCAGTAGTATAGCCGGGACAGAACTAAGCTATGGCTACACCTTC.

This chain links TRBV13 with TRBJ2-7; unclear D gene. Germline-derived CDR1 and CDR2 are PRHDT and FYEKMQ (reference sequence). This CDR3 region has 11 residues. Deletions cut 5 bases from V and 2 bases from J, with 4 bases between. In nucleotides, the CDR3 is TGTGCCAGCAGCCCAGCCTACGAGCAGTACTTC. Amino acids: CASSPAYEQYF.

This chain joins TRBV28 and TRBJ1-5; D ambiguous. V dropped 11 bases and J dropped 6 bases, with 14 bases sitting between them. This CDR3 spans 12 amino acids. The germline V gene encodes CDR1 MDHEN and CDR2 SYDVKM. The CDR3 loop reads CAVDLRGQPQHF. Written as DNA, the CDR3 is TGTGCCGTGGACCTACGGGGTCAGCCCCAGCATTTT.

This chain uses TRBV18 with TRBJ2-5; a weak D match, TRBD1 (6 bases). Germline CDR1 is KGHSH and CDR2 is LQKENI. There are 14 residues in the CDR3. Deletions cut 2 bases from V and 5 bases from J, with 12 bases between. The CDR3 nucleotides are TGTGCCAGCTCACCAAAGGGGGTACAGGAGACCCAGTACTTC. Its protein is CASSPKGVQETQYF. The variable domain in full, with the rest retrieved from reference TRBV18 and TRBJ2-5, is NAGVMQNPRHLVRRRGQEARLRCSPMKGHSHVYWYRQLPEEGLKFMVYLQKENIIDESGMPKERFSAEFPKEGPSILRIQQVVRGDSAAYFCASSPKGVQETQYFGPGTRLLVL.

V is TRBV5-1 and J is TRBJ2-3, with 12 bases fitting TRBD2. The CDR3 totals 15 residues. The V segment lost 4 bases and the J segment 4 bases; nucleotides outside the gene matches: 4. Germline V gives CDR1 SGHRS, CDR2 YFSETQ. The CDR3 spells CASSVTSGSPDTQYF. The CDR3 DNA is TGCGCCAGCAGCGTGACTAGCGGGAGCCCAGATACGCAGTATTTT.

V is TRBV6-5 and J is TRBJ2-1; 8 positions match TRBD2. V was pared by 5 bases and J by 3 bases, with 6 bases of the junction left unmatched. This CDR3 has 15 residues. Germline-derived CDR1 and CDR2 are MNHEY and SVGAGI. The CDR3 loop is CASSLSGIYYNEQFF. CDR3 coding DNA: TGTGCCAGCAGTCTTAGCGGGATCTACTACAATGAGCAGTTCTTC.

This clone was observed a handful of times. The rearrangement uses TRBV10-1 and TRBJ2-1; unclear D gene. The CDR3 spans 13 residues. Between the trimmed V and J ends, which lost 0 bases and 5 bases, there was a span of 5 bases. Germline loops: CDR1 WNHNN, CDR2 SYGVQD (reference sequence). CDR3 DNA sequence: TGCGCCAGCAGTGAGTCACGGGACAATGAGCAGTTCTTC. Encoded protein: CASSESRDNEQFF.

CDR3 coding DNA: TGTGCCAGCAGCGGGCCTACAGGGCGCACTGAAGCTTTCTTT. It specifies CASSGPTGRTEAFF. The chain employs TRBV9 and TRBJ1-1; D might be TRBD1 (6 bases). The CDR3 sequence is 14 residues long. Germline V gives CDR1 SGDLS, CDR2 YYNGEE. The V and J ends lost 3 bases and 4 bases respectively, with 13 bases between them.

The table lists this clone with a count of one. The V call is TRBV27, the J call TRBJ2-5; 11 positions agree with TRBD2. The DNA end favors TRBJ2-7, so the J call may be wrong. This CDR3 is 15 amino acids long. Germline CDR1 is MNHEY and CDR2 is SMNVEV (reference sequence). The CDR3 is CASSPQLAGVNEQYF. Written as DNA, the CDR3 is TGTGCCAGCAGTCCACAACTAGCGGGGGTTAACGAGCAGTACTTC.

This clone showed up just a few times. The chain is built from TRBV7-9 and TRBJ2-1; 13 bases map to TRBD2. This CDR3 comprises 15 residues. The germline V gene has CDR1 SEHNR and CDR2 FQNEAQ (reference sequence). V was clipped by 5 bases and J by 9 bases; unmatched bases: 7. This chain's CDR3 is CASSPTSGRAGEQFF. The CDR3 DNA is TGTGCCAGCAGCCCCACTAGCGGGAGGGCCGGTGAGCAGTTCTTC.

V usage is TRBV28 and J usage is TRBJ2-2; weak D call: TRBD1 (6 bases). Germline V CDR1 and CDR2: MDHEN, SYDVKM. Trimming left V 6 bases short and J 4 bases short, with 15 bases between. The CDR3 runs to 15 residues. The CDR3 coding sequence is TGTGCCAGCAGCCGAAAGACAGGATTCACCGGGGAGCTGTTTTTT. Protein product: CASSRKTGFTGELFF.

The chain carries TRBV14 and TRBJ1-5, with TRBD1 as a possible D gene (6 bases). V was clipped by 0 bases and J by 0 bases, with 12 bases between them. CDR3 length: 17 amino acids. Germline V gives CDR1 SGHDN, CDR2 FVKESK. The CDR3 DNA follows: TGTGCCAGCAGCCAAGAGCTAAGGACAGATAGCAATCAGCCCCAGCATTTT. Translation: CASSQELRTDSNQPQHF.

The J gene is TRBJ2-1, the V gene TRBV30; a possible D gene is TRBD1 (7 bases). Germline CDR1 reads GTSNPN; CDR2 reads SVGIG (reference sequence). The CDR3 contains 17 residues. The ends were cut back, 2 bases at V and 5 bases at J, with 22 bases in the middle. CDR3 region: CAWSMTGWEVSDNEQFF. For the CDR3, the DNA is TGTGCCTGGAGTATGACAGGGTGGGAGGTCTCGGACAATGAGCAGTTCTTC.

CDR3 sequence (DNA): TGTGCCACCAGCAGAGATTCCACTTCCTATGGCTACACCTTC. It yields the protein CATSRDSTSYGYTF. The J gene is TRBJ1-2, the V gene TRBV15; no firm D call. Germline V gene sequence: CDR1 LNHNV, CDR2 YYDKDF (reference sequence). CDR3 length equals 14 residues. V was pared by 0 bases and J by 4 bases, with 9 bases between. The entire variable domain, with the rest obtained from reference TRBV15 and TRBJ1-2, is as follows: DAMVIQNPRYQVTQFGKPVTLSCSQTLNHNVMYWYQQKSSQAPKLLFHYYDKDFNNEADTPDNFQSRRPNTSFCFLDIRSPGLGDTAMYLCATSRDSTSYGYTFGSGTRLTVV.